This TCR beta chain stems from a study of blood T cell repertoires in COVID-19. Assay: immunoSEQ multiplex PCR; the TCRdb copy retains only in-frame clones and omits some. The sample lists fewer than 200,000 clones; about 85% were seen once. This clone was picked up one time. Germline CDR1 and CDR2: LGHDT and YNNKEL (reference sequence). V lost 1 base and J 2 bases, leaving 9 bases between the germline ends. The CDR3 runs 15 residues. The clonotype comes from a man aged 40-49 years with acute or convalescent COVID-19. The J gene is TRBJ1-5, the V gene TRBV3-1 (or the pseudogene TRBV3-2); D unclear. Specimen: peripheral blood. DNA for the CDR3: TGTGCCAGCAGCCAAGTAATCGGGGGCAATCAGCCCCAGCATTTT. This sequence encodes CASSQVIGGNQPQHF.